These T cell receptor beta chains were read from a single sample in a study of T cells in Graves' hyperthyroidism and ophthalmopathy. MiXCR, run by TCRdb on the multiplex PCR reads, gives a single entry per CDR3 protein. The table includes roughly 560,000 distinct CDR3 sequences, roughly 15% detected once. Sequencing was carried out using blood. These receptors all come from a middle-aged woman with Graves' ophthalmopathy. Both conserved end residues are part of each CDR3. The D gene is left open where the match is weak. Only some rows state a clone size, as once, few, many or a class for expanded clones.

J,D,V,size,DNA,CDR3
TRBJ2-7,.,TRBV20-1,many,TGCAGTGCTCCGATAAATGAGGAGCAGTACTTC,CSAPINEEQYF
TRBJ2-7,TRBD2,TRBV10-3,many,TGTGCCATCAGTGACGCGGGAGGCTACGAGCAGTACTTC,CAISDAGGYEQYF
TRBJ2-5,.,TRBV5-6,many,TGTGCCAGCACTCCCGGATGGCAAGAGACCCAGTACTTC,CASTPGWQETQYF
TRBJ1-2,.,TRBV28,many,TGTGCCAGCAGGGGCTACTTCGCGGGGTCCGACTATGGCTACACCTTC,CASRGYFAGSDYGYTF
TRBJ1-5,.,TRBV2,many,TGTGCCAGCAGTGAAGACGCCACCCCGCCCCAGCATTTT,CASSEDATPPQHF
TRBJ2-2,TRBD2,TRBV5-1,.,TGCGCCAGCAGCTTGGCGGCGGGGGGCACCGGGGAGCTGTTTTTT,CASSLAAGGTGELFF
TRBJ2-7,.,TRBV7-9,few,TGTGCCAGCAGCCCCTTGCTGCGTCCCTACGAGCAGTACTTC,CASSPLLRPYEQYF
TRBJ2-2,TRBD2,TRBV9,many,TGTGCCAGCAGCGTAGGGCAGGGCGGGAGACCGTCCACCGGGGAGCTGTTTTTT,CASSVGQGGRPSTGELFF
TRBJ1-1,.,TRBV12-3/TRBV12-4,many,TGTGCCAGCAGCCCCAACAACCCTGAAGCTTTCTTT,CASSPNNPEAFF
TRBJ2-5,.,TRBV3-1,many,TGTGCCAGCAGCCAAGAGGGCCGGGAGTTTGAGACCCAGTACTTC,CASSQEGREFETQYF
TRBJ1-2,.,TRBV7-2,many,TGTGCCAGCAGCTTAGTCTTGACAGGCCCTAGGGGCTACACCTTC,CASSLVLTGPRGYTF
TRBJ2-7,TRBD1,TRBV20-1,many,TGCAGTGCTATCCGGGACAGGGGTTACGAGCAGTACTTC,CSAIRDRGYEQYF
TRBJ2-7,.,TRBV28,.,TGTGCCAGCAGTTTGAATGCGGCGTCCTACGAGCAGTACTTC,CASSLNAASYEQYF
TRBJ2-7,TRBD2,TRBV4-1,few,TGCGCCAGCAGCCAAGATAGTAGGCTAGCGGGGAACTACGAGCAGTACTTC,CASSQDSRLAGNYEQYF
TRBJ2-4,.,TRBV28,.,TGTGCCAGCACCCCGACGGCAGGAGGAACCAAAAACATTCAGTACTTC,CASTPTAGGTKNIQYF
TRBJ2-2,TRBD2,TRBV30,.,TGTGCCTGGGGATCTAGCGGGGATTCATCGAACACCGGGGAGCTGTTTTTT,CAWGSSGDSSNTGELFF
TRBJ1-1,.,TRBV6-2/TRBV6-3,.,TGTGCCAGCAGTTACCCTCCGGGACGTAACACTGAAGCTTTCTTT,CASSYPPGRNTEAFF
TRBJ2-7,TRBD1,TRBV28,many,TGTGCCAGCAGAAAACAGGGGGCTGTTACCTACGAGCAGTACTTC,CASRKQGAVTYEQYF
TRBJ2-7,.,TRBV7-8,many,TGTGCCAGCAGCTTAAGCCGGGGACCTTGGTACGAGCAGTACTTC,CASSLSRGPWYEQYF